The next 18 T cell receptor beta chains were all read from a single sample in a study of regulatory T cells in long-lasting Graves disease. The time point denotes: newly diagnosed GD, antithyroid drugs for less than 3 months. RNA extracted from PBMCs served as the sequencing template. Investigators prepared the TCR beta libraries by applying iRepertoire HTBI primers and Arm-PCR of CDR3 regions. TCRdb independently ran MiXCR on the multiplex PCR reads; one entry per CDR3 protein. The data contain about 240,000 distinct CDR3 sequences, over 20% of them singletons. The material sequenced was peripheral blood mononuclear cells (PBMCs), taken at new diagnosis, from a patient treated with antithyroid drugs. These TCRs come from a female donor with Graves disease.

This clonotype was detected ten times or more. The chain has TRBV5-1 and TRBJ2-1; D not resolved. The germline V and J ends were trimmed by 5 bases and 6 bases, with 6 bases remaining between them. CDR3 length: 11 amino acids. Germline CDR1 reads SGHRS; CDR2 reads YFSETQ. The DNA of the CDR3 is TGCGCCAGCAGGGCAGGCAATGAGCAGTTCTTC. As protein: CASRAGNEQFF.

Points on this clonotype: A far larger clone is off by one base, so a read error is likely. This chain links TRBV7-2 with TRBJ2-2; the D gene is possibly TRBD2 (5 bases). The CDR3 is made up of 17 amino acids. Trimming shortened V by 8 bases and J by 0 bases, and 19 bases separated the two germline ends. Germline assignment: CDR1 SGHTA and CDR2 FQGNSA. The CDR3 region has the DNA TGTGCCAGCGGCCCTGGAATCTGGACTGCGAACACCGGGGAGCTGTTTTTT. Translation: CASGPGIWTANTGELFF.

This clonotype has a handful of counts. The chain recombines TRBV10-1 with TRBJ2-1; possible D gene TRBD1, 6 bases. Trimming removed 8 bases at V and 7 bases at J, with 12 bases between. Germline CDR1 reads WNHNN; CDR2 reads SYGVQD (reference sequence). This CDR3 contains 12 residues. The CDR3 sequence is CASGTGRNEQFF. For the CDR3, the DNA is TGCGCCAGCGGAACAGGGCGAAATGAGCAGTTCTTC.

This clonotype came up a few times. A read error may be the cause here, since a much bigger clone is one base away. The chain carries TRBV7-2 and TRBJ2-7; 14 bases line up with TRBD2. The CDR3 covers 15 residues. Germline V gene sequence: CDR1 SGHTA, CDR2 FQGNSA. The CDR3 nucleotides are TGTGCCAGCACCAGAGGACTAGCGGGAGGCTACGGGCAGTACTTC. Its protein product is CASTRGLAGGYGQYF.

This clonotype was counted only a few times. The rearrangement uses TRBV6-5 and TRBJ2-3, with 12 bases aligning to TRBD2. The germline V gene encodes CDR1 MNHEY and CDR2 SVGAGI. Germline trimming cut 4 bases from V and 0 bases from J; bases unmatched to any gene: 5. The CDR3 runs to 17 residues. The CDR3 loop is CASSFSGLAGSTDTQYF. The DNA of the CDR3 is TGTGCCAGCAGTTTCTCCGGACTAGCGGGGAGCACAGATACGCAGTATTTT.

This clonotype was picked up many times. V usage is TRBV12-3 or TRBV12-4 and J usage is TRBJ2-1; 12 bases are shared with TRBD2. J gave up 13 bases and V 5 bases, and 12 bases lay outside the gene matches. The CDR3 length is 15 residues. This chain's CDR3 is CASSRLAGVGVGQFF. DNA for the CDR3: TGTGCCAGCAGTAGACTAGCGGGGGTCGGGGTGGGACAGTTCTTC.

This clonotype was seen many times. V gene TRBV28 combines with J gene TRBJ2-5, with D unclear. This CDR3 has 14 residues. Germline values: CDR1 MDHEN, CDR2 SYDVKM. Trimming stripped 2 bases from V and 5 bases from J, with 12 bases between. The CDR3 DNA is TGTGCCAGCAGTTTAGGTGACCGGGCGGAGACCCAGTACTTC. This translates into CASSLGDRAETQYF.

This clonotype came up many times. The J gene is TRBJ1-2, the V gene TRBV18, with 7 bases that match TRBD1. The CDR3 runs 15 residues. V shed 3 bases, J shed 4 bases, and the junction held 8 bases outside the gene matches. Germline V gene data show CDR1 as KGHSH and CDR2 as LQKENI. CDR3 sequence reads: CASSPSQGGSYGYTF. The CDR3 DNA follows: TGTGCCAGCTCACCGAGCCAGGGGGGATCCTATGGCTACACCTTC.

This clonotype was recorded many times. Here the CDR3 reads CASSEALAGGQQYF. The CDR3 nucleotides are TGTGCCAGCAGTGAAGCGCTAGCGGGAGGCCAGCAGTACTTC. The chain has TRBV2 and TRBJ2-7; 11 bases fit TRBD2. The V gene end was trimmed by 0 bases and the J gene end by 8 bases; junction bases not matched to a gene: 3. CDR3 length equals 14 residues. Germline values: CDR1 SNHLY, CDR2 FYNNEI.

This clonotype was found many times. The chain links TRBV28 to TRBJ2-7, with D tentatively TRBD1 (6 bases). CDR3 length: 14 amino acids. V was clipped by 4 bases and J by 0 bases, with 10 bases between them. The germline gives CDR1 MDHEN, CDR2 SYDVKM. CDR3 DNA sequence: TGTGCCAGCAGTTCCACCAGGGGCTCCTACGAGCAGTACTTC. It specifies CASSSTRGSYEQYF.

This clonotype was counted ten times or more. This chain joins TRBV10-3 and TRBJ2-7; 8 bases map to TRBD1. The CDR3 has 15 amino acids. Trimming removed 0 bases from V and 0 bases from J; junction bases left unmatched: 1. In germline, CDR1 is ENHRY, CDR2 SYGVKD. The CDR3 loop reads CAISESGQASYEQYF. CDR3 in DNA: TGTGCCATCAGTGAGTCGGGACAGGCCTCCTACGAGCAGTACTTC.

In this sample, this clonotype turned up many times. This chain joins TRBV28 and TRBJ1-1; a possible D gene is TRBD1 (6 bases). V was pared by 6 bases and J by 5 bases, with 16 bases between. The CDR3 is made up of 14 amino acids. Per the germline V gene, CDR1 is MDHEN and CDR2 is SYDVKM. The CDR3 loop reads CASSQGGFLTEAFF. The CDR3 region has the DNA TGTGCCAGCAGCCAAGGGGGATTCTTGACTGAAGCTTTCTTT.

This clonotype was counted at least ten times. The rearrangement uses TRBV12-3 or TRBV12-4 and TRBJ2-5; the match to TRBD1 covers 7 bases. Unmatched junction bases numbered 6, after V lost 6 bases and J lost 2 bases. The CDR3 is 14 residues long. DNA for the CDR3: TGTGCCAGCAGGGCATGGACAGGTCAAGAGACCCAGTACTTC. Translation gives CASRAWTGQETQYF.

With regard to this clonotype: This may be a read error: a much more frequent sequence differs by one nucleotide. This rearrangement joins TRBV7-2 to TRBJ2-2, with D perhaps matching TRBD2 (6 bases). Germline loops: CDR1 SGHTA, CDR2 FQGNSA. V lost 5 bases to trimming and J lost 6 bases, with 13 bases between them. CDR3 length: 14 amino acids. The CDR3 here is CASSRRGTAGELFF. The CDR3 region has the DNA TGTGCCAGCAGCCGGCGGGGAACCGCCGGGGAGCTGTTTTTT.

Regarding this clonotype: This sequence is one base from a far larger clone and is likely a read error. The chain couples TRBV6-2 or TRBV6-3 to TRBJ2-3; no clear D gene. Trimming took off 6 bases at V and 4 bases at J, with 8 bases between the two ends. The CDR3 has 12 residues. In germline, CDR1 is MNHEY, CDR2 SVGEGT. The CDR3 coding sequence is TGTGCCAGCAGCGCGTCCGCAGATACGCAGTATTTT. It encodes CASSASADTQYF.

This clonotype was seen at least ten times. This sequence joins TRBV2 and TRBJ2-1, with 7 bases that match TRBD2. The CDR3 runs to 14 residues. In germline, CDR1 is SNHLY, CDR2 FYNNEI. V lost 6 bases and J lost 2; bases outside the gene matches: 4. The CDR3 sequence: CASRPLAAYNEQFF. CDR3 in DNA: TGTGCCAGCAGACCCCTAGCGGCCTACAATGAGCAGTTCTTC.

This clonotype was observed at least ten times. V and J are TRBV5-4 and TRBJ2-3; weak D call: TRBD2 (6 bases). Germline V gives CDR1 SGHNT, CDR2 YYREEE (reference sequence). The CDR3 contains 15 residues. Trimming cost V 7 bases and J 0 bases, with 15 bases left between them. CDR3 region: CASHSGGASTDTQYF. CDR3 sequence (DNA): TGTGCCAGCCATAGCGGCGGGGCAAGCACAGATACGCAGTATTTT.

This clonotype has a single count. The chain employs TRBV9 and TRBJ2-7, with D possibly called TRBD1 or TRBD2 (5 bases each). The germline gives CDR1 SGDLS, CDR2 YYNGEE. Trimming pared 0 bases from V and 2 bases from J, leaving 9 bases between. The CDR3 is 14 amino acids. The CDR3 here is CASSVDGTAYEQYF. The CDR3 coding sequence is TGTGCCAGCAGCGTAGATGGGACGGCCTACGAGCAGTACTTC.